A single sample gave rise to the 15 T cell receptor beta chains below, sequenced in a study of control samples from healthy donors and cancer patients. Clones were read by immunoSEQ multiplex PCR, and TCRdb kept only the in-frame ones, dropping some. The repertoire holds tens of thousands of clones, 94% seen once, with less than 4% in the top ten. The sample taken for sequencing was blood. The receptors were sampled from a man younger than 40 in good health.

V and J are TRBV3-1 (or the pseudogene TRBV3-2) and TRBJ2-1, with 10 bases fitting TRBD2. Germline V gene sequence: CDR1 LGHDT, CDR2 YNNKEL (reference sequence). This CDR3 contains 16 residues. The J segment lost 9 bases and the V segment lost 2 bases, leaving 10 bases of the junction unmatched. The DNA for the CDR3 is TGTGCCAGCAGCCAAACAGTACAGCGGGGGGGCCTTGAGCAGTTCTTC. This translates into CASSQTVQRGGLEQFF.

The chain carries TRBV14 and TRBJ2-1, with 12 bases lining up with TRBD2. The CDR3 consists of 17 residues. V was clipped by 4 bases and J by 3 bases; unmatched bases: 7. From germline, CDR1 is SGHDN and CDR2 FVKESK. CDR3 protein: CASSLRLAGAYYNEQFF. The CDR3 DNA is TGTGCCAGCAGCCTCCGACTAGCGGGGGCCTACTACAATGAGCAGTTCTTC.

The chain combines TRBV27 with TRBJ1-1; D is unresolved. V was trimmed by 7 bases and J by 0 bases, leaving 6 bases between them. The CDR3 covers 12 residues. Germline-derived CDR1 and CDR2 are MNHEY and SMNVEV (reference sequence). CDR3 region: CASNGLNTEAFF. As DNA, the CDR3 is TGTGCCAGCAACGGGCTGAACACTGAAGCTTTCTTT.

The chain joins TRBV4-3 to TRBJ1-2; D not resolved. The germline V and J ends were trimmed by 1 base and 5 bases, with 14 bases remaining between them. Germline-derived CDR1 and CDR2 are LGHNA and YSLEER. This CDR3 region has 15 residues. The CDR3 loop reads CASSQAGFIQYGYTF. The CDR3 DNA follows: TGCGCCAGCAGCCAAGCGGGTTTTATCCAATATGGCTACACCTTC.

The chain is built from TRBV30 and TRBJ1-2, with TRBD1 as a possible D gene (5 bases). Germline values: CDR1 GTSNPN, CDR2 SVGIG (reference sequence). The CDR3 has 12 residues. Trimming removed 3 bases from V and 5 bases from J, with 10 bases in between. DNA for the CDR3: TGTGCCTGGAGCGGGACGGCGTATGGCTACACCTTC. Translating it yields CAWSGTAYGYTF.

This sequence joins TRBV7-8 and TRBJ2-7, with D unclear. There are 13 residues in the CDR3. CDR1 and CDR2 from the germline V gene are SGHVS and FQNEAQ. V was clipped by 3 bases and J by 0 bases, with 6 bases between them. The CDR3 sequence is CASSFDLSYEQYF. The CDR3 DNA reads TGTGCCAGCAGCTTCGATCTCTCCTACGAGCAGTACTTC.

Here the CDR3 reads CASSQRDTDQPQHF. CDR3 in DNA: TGTGCCAGCAGCCAACGGGACACGGATCAGCCCCAGCATTTT. The chain has TRBV7-9 and TRBJ1-5; TRBD1 is a possible D gene (6 bases). The ends were cut back, 5 bases at V and 5 bases at J, with 13 bases in the middle. Germline V gives CDR1 SEHNR, CDR2 FQNEAQ (reference sequence). This CDR3 is built from 14 residues.

The gene calls are TRBV20-1 and TRBJ1-4; D may be TRBD1 (6 bases). CDR3 length equals 15 residues. V was trimmed by 3 bases and J by 4 bases, leaving 15 bases between them. The germline gives CDR1 DFQATT, CDR2 SNEGSKA (reference sequence). The CDR3 reads CSASAPTGFNEKLFF. CDR3 nucleotide sequence: TGCAGTGCTAGTGCCCCGACAGGTTTTAATGAAAAACTGTTTTTT.

The chain joins TRBV21-1 to TRBJ1-5; the table gives TRBD1 as D, unverified against the DNA. TRBV21-1 is tagged as a pseudogene. The CDR3 consists of 17 residues. The CDR3 DNA reads TGTGCCAGCAGCAAAGCTCTACAGCTTTATAGCAATCAGCCCCAGCATTTT. Protein sequence: CASSKALQLYSNQPQHF.

The chain combines TRBV9 with TRBJ1-2; TRBD1 aligns across 10 bases. Unmatched junction bases numbered 7, after V lost 2 bases and J lost 3 bases. The V gene's germline CDR1 is SGDLS and CDR2 YYNGEE. The CDR3 is 16 amino acids. The CDR3 sequence: CASSVSGTGEDYGYTF. Here the CDR3 DNA reads TGTGCCAGCAGCGTCTCCGGGACAGGGGAAGACTATGGCTACACCTTC.

The J gene is TRBJ1-5, the V gene TRBV19; D gene unclear. The CDR3 runs to 15 residues. The germline V gene encodes CDR1 LNHDA and CDR2 SQIVND (reference sequence). The V gene lost 2 bases and the J gene lost 0 bases, with 8 bases spanning the gap. In nucleotides, the CDR3 is TGTGCCAGTAGTATATTCAGTTATAGCAATCAGCCCCAGCATTTT. It translates to CASSIFSYSNQPQHF.

The gene calls are TRBV7-9 and TRBJ1-5, with D perhaps TRBD1 (5 bases). There are 17 residues in the CDR3. Germline CDR1 SEHNR, CDR2 FQNEAQ (reference sequence). V was clipped by 4 bases and J by 2 bases, with 18 bases between them. The chain's CDR3 is CASSSIPRADGNQPQHF. The CDR3 DNA follows: TGTGCCAGCAGCTCCATTCCCAGGGCCGACGGCAATCAGCCCCAGCATTTT. Complete variable domain (other parts from reference TRBV7-9 and TRBJ1-5): DTGVSQNPRHKITKRGQNVTFRCDPISEHNRLYWYRQTLGQGPEFLTYFQNEAQLEKSRLLSDRFSAERPKGSFSTLEIQRTEQGDSAMYLCASSSIPRADGNQPQHFGDGTRLSIL.

The rearrangement links TRBV5-1 to TRBJ2-2, with D perhaps assigned TRBD1 or TRBD2 (5 bases each). Germline V gene lookup returns CDR1 SGHRS and CDR2 YFSETQ. The CDR3 is 15 amino acids. Trimming pared 0 bases from V and 4 bases from J, leaving 10 bases between. CDR3 in amino acids: CASSLEGAGTGELFF. The CDR3 coding sequence is TGCGCCAGCAGCTTGGAAGGGGCGGGCACCGGGGAGCTGTTTTTT.

This rearrangement joins TRBV28 to TRBJ1-1; 9 bases match TRBD1. V shed 6 bases and J 3 bases; nucleotides not matched to a gene: 11. Germline CDR1 reads MDHEN; CDR2 reads SYDVKM. This CDR3 has 16 residues. In DNA, the CDR3 is TGTGCCAGCAGGGCTCCCGGGACAGGGAGTTACACTGAAGCTTTCTTT. Its translation is CASRAPGTGSYTEAFF.

In its sample, this clone ranks as medium-sized. The rearrangement joins TRBV19 to TRBJ1-2; possibly TRBD1 for D (5 bases). Germline CDR1 reads LNHDA; CDR2 reads SQIVND (reference sequence). Deletions cut 7 bases from V and 5 bases from J, with 17 bases between. The CDR3 runs to 14 residues. In DNA form, the CDR3 reads TGTGCCAGTAATGAGGGCTCAGGGTGGTATGGCTACACCTTC. Protein sequence: CASNEGSGWYGYTF.